This T cell receptor (beta chain) was sequenced for a study of Graves' ophthalmopathy and Graves' hyperthyroidism. Overall study results and limits: Both an approximately 70% sensitivity and an approximately 72% specificity characterized the model's predictions of ophthalmopathy progression.

Remarks on this clonotype: Its antigen is not identified.

The authors amplified TCR beta CDR3 regions, and they did so from RNA transcripts for repertoire sequencing. HTBI primers primed a first-round RT-PCR, and a second-round multiplex PCR followed. TCRdb reanalysed the multiplex PCR reads using MiXCR and keeps one entry per CDR3 protein. Counted here are about 550,000 distinct CDR3 sequences, under 40% occurring once; the ten biggest clones make up about 4.1%. This receptor was taken from an adult man with Graves' hyperthyroidism. Source material: peripheral blood or thyroid tissue (not recorded which).

Here the CDR3 DNA reads TGTGCCACCGGAGACAGGGGCCGGAATTCACCCCTCCACTTT. Protein product: CATGDRGRNSPLHF. The chain combines TRBV15 with TRBJ1-6; 8 bases match TRBD1. The V gene's germline CDR1 is LNHNV and CDR2 YYDKDF (reference sequence). This CDR3 has 14 amino acids. With 8 bases clipped from V and 7 bases from J, the junction kept 7 bases outside the gene matches.